This TCR beta chain was sequenced for a study of shared clonotypes between healthy human individuals. Study outcomes and limitations: Clonotype sharing across four donors was observed for approximately 5% of naive CD4 clonotypes.

The assay was immunoSEQ multiplex PCR, and TCRdb's table has in-frame clones only and misses some. The sample has 2 million to 2.5 million clones; over 85% are singletons. Notes on this clone: Antigen: not known.

This receptor was taken from a man aged 18 to 30 in good health. Sequenced sample: naive CD4+ T cells sorted from blood. Sample subset: CD45RA+ positively selected.

CDR3 amino acids: CASSGRYDVDPHYNEQFF. CDR3 DNA sequence: TGTGCCAGCAGTGGCAGGTACGACGTTGACCCCCATTACAATGAGCAGTTCTTC. The chain links TRBV6-1 to TRBJ2-1, with no clear D. V was trimmed by 4 bases and J by 4 bases, leaving 23 bases between them. Germline V CDR1 and CDR2: MNHNS, SASEGT. This CDR3 has 18 amino acids.